This TCR beta chain was recovered during a study of blood T cells in healthy people across ages. Study conclusions and caveats: TCR beta diversity, measured per million T cells, fell in a roughly linear way with age.

The V gene's germline CDR1 is SGHDT and CDR2 YYEEEE. The CDR3 runs to 14 residues. V gave up 2 bases and J gave up 3 bases, with 6 bases separating them. This clonotype appeared a few times. Its antigen is currently unknown. Next came a second PCR, run for about 6 to 11 cycles, which used a sample-barcoded 5' primer along with a J-beta primer mix. Each cDNA molecule received a tag from a template-switch adaptor that had 12 random nucleotides. TCRdb passed the 5' RACE reads through MiXCR, listing each CDR3 protein once. The repertoire includes about 570,000 distinct CDR3 sequences, 27% of them detected once, and about 18% sits in the top ten. Caucasian individuals from Russia who were healthy and aged roughly 6 to 100 acted as donors. Per sample, no less than 6 micrograms of total RNA were extracted.

The material sequenced was blood. The receptor comes from an older woman in good health. The V gene is TRBV5-6, the J gene TRBJ1-6; D is ambiguous. CDR3 nucleotide sequence: TGTGCCAGCAGCTTAACCATCTATAATTCACCCCTCCACTTT. Translation: CASSLTIYNSPLHF. The entire variable domain, with the rest obtained from reference TRBV5-6 and TRBJ1-6, is as follows: DAGVTQSPTHLIKTRGQQVTLRCSPKSGHDTVSWYQQALGQGPQFIFQYYEEEERQRGNFPDRFSGHQFPNYSSELNVNALLLGDSALYLCASSLTIYNSPLHFGNGTRLTVT.